This T cell receptor (beta chain) was captured by sequencing in a study of shared clonotypes between healthy human individuals. Measured with immunoSEQ multiplex PCR; TCRdb has only the in-frame clones, and not every one. The sample lists some 1,400,000 clones, 96% occurring once. The V end lost 6 bases, the J end lost 4 bases, and 4 bases lay between the germline ends. The germline gives CDR1 DFQATT, CDR2 SNEGSKA (reference sequence). The CDR3 sequence is 10 residues long. About this clone: Other DNA sequences from this sample encode an identical CDR3 as well.

The chain joins TRBV20-1 to TRBJ2-1; D gene unclear. The sample comprised naive CD4+ T cells sorted from blood. Subset given: CD45RA+ positively selected. This TCR was recovered from a man in his thirties or forties in good health. The CDR3, as DNA: TGCAGTGCCCGGTACAATGAGCAGTTCTTC. Its protein is CSARYNEQFF.